What follows are 30 T cell receptor beta chains derived from one specimen sequenced in a study of blood T cell repertoires in COVID-19. Data came from immunoSEQ multiplex PCR; TCRdb stores just in-frame clones and leaves some out. The data contain under 200,000 clones, roughly 87% of them seen just once; the ten biggest clones take up approximately 6.5%. The sample was PBMCs or T cells enriched from blood (not recorded which). All receptors come from a woman aged 50 to 60 who had recovered from COVID-19.

The chain couples TRBV2 to TRBJ2-5; D gene unclear. V was pared by 5 bases and J by 1 base, with 2 bases between. The germline gives CDR1 SNHLY, CDR2 FYNNEI. This CDR3 is 11 amino acids long. This CDR3 reads CASSLQETQYF. For the CDR3, the DNA is TGTGCCAGCAGTCTCCAAGAGACCCAGTACTTC.

This chain uses TRBV28 with TRBJ2-7, with TRBD1 matching over 8 bases. Germline values: CDR1 MDHEN, CDR2 SYDVKM. The J segment lost 0 bases and the V segment lost 6 bases, leaving 10 bases of the junction unmatched. CDR3 length equals 16 residues. The CDR3 loop reads CASSHSGQGFSYEQYF. CDR3 nucleotides: TGTGCCAGCAGCCACTCCGGACAGGGTTTCTCCTACGAGCAGTACTTC.

V gene TRBV19 combines with J gene TRBJ2-7; D gene unclear. Germline V gene lookup returns CDR1 LNHDA and CDR2 SQIVND (reference sequence). This CDR3 has 15 residues. V was shortened by 5 bases and J by 6 bases, with 20 bases between the two germline ends. CDR3 amino acids: CASSPRSPVVGEQYF. In nucleotides, the CDR3 is TGTGCCAGTAGTCCAAGGAGCCCGGTGGTCGGCGAGCAGTACTTC.

The chain combines TRBV24-1 with TRBJ1-4; 9 positions agree with TRBD1. This CDR3 has 15 residues. Germline V gives CDR1 KGHDR, CDR2 SFDVKD. J gave up 5 bases and V 4 bases, and 4 bases lay outside the gene matches. The CDR3 nucleotides read TGTGCCACCAGTGAGCTAACAGGGGGCAATGAAAAACTGTTTTTT. As protein: CATSELTGGNEKLFF.

This chain joins TRBV2 and TRBJ2-3; D is undetermined. V lost 6 bases, J lost 1 base, and 14 bases lay in between. CDR3 length: 15 residues. Germline CDR1 and CDR2: SNHLY and FYNNEI. CDR3 loop: CASRATRVGTDTQYF. DNA for the CDR3: TGTGCCAGCAGGGCCACCCGGGTGGGCACAGATACGCAGTATTTT.

V gene TRBV5-8 combines with J gene TRBJ2-1, with TRBD1 matching 8 bases. Germline values: CDR1 SGHTS, CDR2 YDEGEE. The trim removed 4 bases at V and 7 bases at J, leaving 4 bases unmatched. The CDR3 has 13 residues. The CDR3, as DNA: TGTGCCAGCAGCCAATGGACAGGGAATGAGCAGTTCTTC. Its translation is CASSQWTGNEQFF. The full variable domain, rest sourced from reference TRBV5-8 and TRBJ2-1, is EAGVTQSPTHLIKTRGQQATLRCSPISGHTSVYWYQQALGLGLQFLLWYDEGEERNRGNFPPRFSGRQFPNYSSELNVNALELEDSALYLCASSQWTGNEQFFGPGTRLTVL.

V gene TRBV3-1 (or the pseudogene TRBV3-2) combines with J gene TRBJ2-5, with D perhaps matching TRBD1 (6 bases). The CDR3 totals 16 residues. Trimming removed 1 base at V and 1 base at J, with 13 bases between. Germline CDR1 LGHDT, CDR2 YNNKEL (reference sequence). The CDR3 DNA reads as TGTGCCAGCAGCCAAGCGTGGACAGCTCTCCAAGAGACCCAGTACTTC. It encodes CASSQAWTALQETQYF.

The chain employs TRBV6-2 or TRBV6-3 and TRBJ2-7, with D possibly TRBD2 on 6 matching bases. Per the germline V gene, CDR1 is MNHEY and CDR2 is SVGEGT. Trimming removed 0 bases at V and 2 bases at J, with 29 bases between. The CDR3 is made up of 21 amino acids. CDR3 sequence: CASSYSKRSAPWRELPYEQYF. The CDR3 DNA is TGTGCCAGCAGTTACTCGAAAAGGTCGGCACCTTGGCGGGAACTTCCCTACGAGCAGTACTTC.

This clone was detected only a few times. The chain employs TRBV20-1 and TRBJ1-4; D might be TRBD1 (5 bases). The CDR3 extends over 13 amino acids. The germline V gene has CDR1 DFQATT and CDR2 SNEGSKA (reference sequence). V lost 3 bases to trimming and J lost 5 bases, with 10 bases between them. CDR3 region: CSASGAGNEKLFF. The CDR3 DNA reads as TGCAGTGCTAGTGGTGCAGGGAATGAAAAACTGTTTTTT.

The rearrangement links TRBV14 to TRBJ1-2; D is perhaps TRBD1 (6 bases). This CDR3 contains 13 residues. The V and J ends lost 4 bases and 4 bases respectively, with 10 bases between them. Germline CDR1 is SGHDN and CDR2 is FVKESK. The CDR3 DNA reads as TGTGCCAGCAGCCTGACAGGCCTCTATGGCTACACCTTC. Residues: CASSLTGLYGYTF.

This chain joins TRBV5-8 and TRBJ1-2, with 8 bases identical to TRBD1. Germline V gene data show CDR1 as SGHTS and CDR2 as YDEGEE. V was pared by 0 bases and J by 8 bases, with 12 bases of the junction left unmatched. This CDR3 spans 16 amino acids. CDR3 sequence reads: CASSLAPGQANSGYTF. DNA of the CDR3: TGTGCCAGCAGCTTGGCCCCGGGACAGGCTAACTCCGGCTACACCTTC.

The chain links TRBV28 to TRBJ1-2, with 10 bases matching TRBD1. The CDR3 totals 15 residues. Germline-derived CDR1 and CDR2 are MDHEN and SYDVKM. V shed 5 bases, J shed 4 bases, and the junction held 7 bases outside the gene matches. CDR3 nucleotides: TGTGCCAGCAGTGAGACAGGGGGCTCCTTCTATGGCTACACCTTC. Residues: CASSETGGSFYGYTF.

The chain has TRBV5-4 and TRBJ1-1; D not certain. Trimming cost V 4 bases and J 1 base, with 11 bases left between them. This CDR3 has 14 amino acids. Germline-derived CDR1 and CDR2 are SGHNT and YYREEE (reference sequence). This CDR3 reads CASSREARNTEAFF. In nucleotides, the CDR3 is TGTGCCAGCAGCCGGGAGGCGCGGAACACTGAAGCTTTCTTT.

The chain's CDR3 is CASDNCGGQGTSGILPYEQYF. The CDR3 DNA reads TGTGCCAGCGACAATTGCGGCGGACAGGGTACTAGCGGGATCCTACCTTACGAGCAGTACTTC. This chain connects TRBV27 to TRBJ2-7; 10 bases are shared with TRBD2. The CDR3 is 21 amino acids. Per germline, CDR1 MNHEY and CDR2 SMNVEV (reference sequence). J gave up 4 bases and V 8 bases, and 29 bases lay outside the gene matches.

The genes are TRBV6-5 and TRBJ1-2; 9 bases are a match to TRBD1. In germline, CDR1 is MNHEY, CDR2 SVGAGI. The CDR3 runs to 15 residues. V dropped 7 bases and J dropped 6; count of bases not matched to a gene: 12. CDR3: CASTALRTGANGYTF. The CDR3 coding sequence is TGTGCCAGCACCGCCCTGAGGACAGGGGCTAATGGCTACACCTTC.

The chain carries TRBV7-2 and TRBJ2-2; 11 bases agree with TRBD2. The germline gives CDR1 SGHTA, CDR2 FQGNSA. The CDR3 runs to 19 residues. V was pared by 0 bases and J by 5 bases, with 11 bases of the junction left unmatched. The CDR3 DNA follows: TGTGCCAGCAGCTTAGCGCTGGGTAGCGGGAGGGCAGTGACCGGGGAGCTGTTTTTT. Translation gives CASSLALGSGRAVTGELFF.

V gene TRBV5-1 combines with J gene TRBJ2-3, with a tentative D call TRBD2 (6 bases). Germline CDR1 SGHRS, CDR2 YFSETQ. The CDR3 sequence is 15 residues long. V lost 0 bases and J lost 2, with 10 bases in between. The DNA of the CDR3 is TGCGCCAGCAGCTTGGTGCGGGGAGACACAGATACGCAGTATTTT. Its translation: CASSLVRGDTDTQYF.

The chain uses TRBV18 and TRBJ2-1, with 11 positions matching TRBD2. The CDR3 extends over 14 amino acids. The V and J ends lost 4 bases and 9 bases, in that order; junction bases with no gene match: 5. Germline loops: CDR1 KGHSH, CDR2 LQKENI. CDR3 sequence: CASSLLAGEGEQFF. The CDR3 nucleotides read TGTGCCAGCTCACTACTAGCGGGAGAGGGTGAGCAGTTCTTC.

This chain joins TRBV7-8 and TRBJ1-5; 10 bases map to TRBD1. The CDR3 has 16 amino acids. J was trimmed by 5 bases and V by 5 bases; bases with no gene match: 9. CDR1 SGHVS and CDR2 FQNEAQ come from the germline V gene. CDR3 nucleotides: TGTGCCAGCAGCCCTTCGGGGACAGGGGTTTATCAGCCCCAGCATTTT. Protein: CASSPSGTGVYQPQHF.

CDR3 in amino acids: CASSSRQGEGRDYGYTF. The CDR3 coding sequence is TGTGCCAGCAGCTCTCGACAGGGAGAAGGGAGAGACTATGGCTACACCTTC. The V call is TRBV6-2 or TRBV6-3, the J call TRBJ1-2; 7 bases are shared with TRBD1. Per germline, CDR1 MNHEY and CDR2 SVGEGT. The CDR3 has 17 amino acids. V trimming: 6 bases; J trimming: 3 bases; junction bases outside the gene matches: 16.

This clone was seen more than once but under ten times. The chain uses TRBV11-2 and TRBJ2-1; TRBD2 matches 11 bases. Looked up from germline, CDR1 is SGHAT and CDR2 is FQNNGV. After removal of 0 bases from V and 4 bases from J, the junction contained 11 bases not matched to a gene. This CDR3 comprises 19 residues. The CDR3 region is CASSLDIIAGGSNYNEQFF. The CDR3 DNA sequence: TGTGCCAGCAGCTTAGATATTATAGCGGGGGGGTCTAATTACAATGAGCAGTTCTTC.

The V gene is TRBV6-5, the J gene TRBJ2-7, with TRBD2 as a possible D gene (5 bases). The CDR3 has 14 residues. The ends were cut back, 10 bases at V and 0 bases at J, with 16 bases in the middle. From germline, CDR1 is MNHEY and CDR2 SVGAGI. DNA of the CDR3: TGTGCCATAAGGCAGACCCGGGACTCCTACGAGCAGTACTTC. This sequence encodes CAIRQTRDSYEQYF.

The chain links TRBV7-6 to TRBJ2-2; the match to TRBD2 covers 7 bases. The germline V gene encodes CDR1 SGHVS and CDR2 FNYEAQ. The CDR3 runs to 15 residues. V shed 1 base and J 6 bases; nucleotides not matched to a gene: 5. Written as DNA, the CDR3 is TGTGCCAGCAGCTTAGACTGGGGGGGTTCCGGGGAGCTGTTTTTT. It specifies CASSLDWGGSGELFF.

The CDR3 DNA reads as TGTGCCTGGATCAGGACAGGGGGCACTGAAGCTTTCTTT. Translated: CAWIRTGGTEAFF. The rearrangement joins TRBV30 to TRBJ1-1, with 10 nucleotides matching TRBD1. This CDR3 has 13 residues. J gave up 4 bases and V 4 bases, and 3 bases lay outside the gene matches. Germline assignment: CDR1 GTSNPN and CDR2 SVGIG (reference sequence).

The chain recombines TRBV6-6 with TRBJ2-2; no clear D gene. The CDR3 contains 13 residues. Germline values: CDR1 MNHNY, CDR2 SVGAGI (reference sequence). V lost 2 bases to trimming and J lost 6 bases, with 7 bases between them. CDR3 amino acids: CASSYQDSGELFF. In DNA, the CDR3 is TGTGCCAGCAGTTACCAAGACTCCGGGGAGCTGTTTTTT.

This clone turned up a few times. The V gene is TRBV13, the J gene TRBJ1-3; D is uncertain. Trimming stripped 2 bases from V and 0 bases from J, with 11 bases between. Germline V lookup: CDR1 PRHDT, CDR2 FYEKMQ (reference sequence). CDR3 size: 16 residues. The DNA for the CDR3 is TGTGCCAGCAGCTTACTGGCGGGAAGCTCTGGAAACACCATATATTTT. It specifies CASSLLAGSSGNTIYF.

V gene TRBV2 combines with J gene TRBJ2-7; D remains unclear. The CDR3 runs 12 residues. Trimming removed 6 bases from V and 1 base from J, with 7 bases in between. Germline V gene sequence: CDR1 SNHLY, CDR2 FYNNEI. The CDR3 DNA sequence: TGTGCCAGCAGAACAGCATCCTACGAGCAGTACTTC. Amino acid sequence: CASRTASYEQYF. Full variable domain (remainder filled in from reference TRBV2 and TRBJ2-7): EPEVTQTPSHQVTQMGQEVILRCVPISNHLYFYWYRQILGQKVEFLVSFYNNEISEKSEIFDDQFSVERPDGSNFTLKIRSTKLEDSAMYFCASRTASYEQYFGPGTRLTVT.

The CDR3 coding sequence is TGTGCCAGCAGCCGAGTCCAGGTGGGAGACACCATATATTTT. The encoded protein is CASSRVQVGDTIYF. This rearrangement joins TRBV3-1 (or the pseudogene TRBV3-2) to TRBJ1-3; D gene ambiguous. This CDR3 comprises 14 residues. V was cut by 4 bases and J by 8 bases, with 15 bases left in between. The germline V gene encodes CDR1 LGHDT and CDR2 YNNKEL (reference sequence).

This chain uses TRBV5-5 with TRBJ2-1, with TRBD2 identical over 10 bases. Germline values: CDR1 SGHKS, CDR2 YYEKEE (reference sequence). This CDR3 region has 15 residues. The junction had 0 bases not matched to a gene; V was cut back by 0 bases and J by 3 bases. The CDR3 reads CASSLGLAGYNEQFF. For the CDR3, the DNA is TGTGCCAGCAGCTTGGGACTAGCGGGCTACAATGAGCAGTTCTTC.

The chain has TRBV6-6 and TRBJ1-2; no firm D call. This CDR3 is built from 16 residues. Trimming pared 0 bases from V and 8 bases from J, leaving 19 bases between. CDR1 and CDR2 (germline): MNHNY, SVGAGI (reference sequence). The CDR3 is CASSYSSPGESGGYTF. DNA for the CDR3: TGTGCCAGCAGTTACTCGTCCCCTGGGGAATCGGGGGGCTACACCTTC.